This entry is about one T cell receptor (beta chain). This sample stems from a study of control samples from healthy donors and cancer patients. V lost 6 bases, J lost 0 bases, and 14 bases lay in between. This CDR3 has 15 amino acids. The germline CDR1 and CDR2 sequences are LNHDA and SQIVND (reference sequence). Generated by immunoSEQ multiplex PCR, the TCRdb table keeps only in-frame clones and is missing some. The sample lists 100,000 to 150,000 clones, 80% to 95% seen once, with about 5.5% in the top ten. This chain joins TRBV19 and TRBJ1-1, with D possibly matching TRBD1 (5 bases). The sequence came from a man aged 18 to 30 in good health. The sample consisted of blood. The CDR3 sequence is CASRAREGLNTEAFF. The CDR3 DNA reads TGTGCCAGTAGGGCCAGGGAGGGATTGAACACTGAAGCTTTCTTT.